A single sample gave rise to the 9 T cell receptor beta chains below, sequenced in a study of T-cell reconstitution after alpha-beta-depleted transplantation in children. Unique molecular identifiers tagged the TCRbeta library. One entry per CDR3 protein results from TCRdb running MiXCR on the PCR reads. There are about 1,000,000 distinct CDR3 sequences in the sample; about 26% occur only once, and approximately 30% lies in the top ten. The material sequenced was PBMCs, mostly from graft donor cells, taken 360 days after TCRalphabeta/CD19-depleted stem cell transplant. These receptors were collected from a boy younger than two who had a stem cell transplant for SCID, so the T cells may come from the graft donor.

The chain combines TRBV11-1 with TRBJ2-1; D is possibly TRBD1 (6 bases). V dropped 1 base and J dropped 3 bases, with 19 bases sitting between them. The germline CDR1 and CDR2 sequences are SGHAT and FQDESV (reference sequence). This CDR3 contains 18 residues. The chain's CDR3 is CASSLGIRDTTNYNEQFF. In DNA, the CDR3 is TGTGCCAGCAGCTTAGGAATTAGGGACACGACCAACTACAATGAGCAGTTCTTC.

This clonotype was recorded at least ten times. This chain links TRBV29-1 with TRBJ1-1, with a weak D call TRBD1 (6 bases). V shed 4 bases and J shed 1 base, with 10 bases lying between them. Germline V gene sequence: CDR1 SQVTM, CDR2 ANQGSEA. The CDR3 runs to 13 residues. The CDR3 region is CSVVQGTNTEAFF. The DNA for the CDR3 is TGCAGCGTTGTTCAGGGGACGAACACTGAAGCTTTCTTT.

The table lists this clonotype with a few counts. CDR3 sequence reads: CASSLGALGSTDTQYF. In nucleotides, the CDR3 is TGTGCCAGCAGCTTAGGCGCATTGGGTAGCACAGATACGCAGTATTTT. The gene calls are TRBV11-2 and TRBJ2-3; D gene uncertain. CDR3 length: 16 residues. Germline-derived CDR1 and CDR2 are SGHAT and FQNNGV. Trimming took 1 base from V and 0 from J, leaving 11 bases between them.

The V gene is TRBV7-2, the J gene TRBJ2-3; 9 nucleotides line up with TRBD1. V lost 4 bases and J lost 2; bases outside the gene matches: 4. Per the germline V gene, CDR1 is SGHTA and CDR2 is FQGNSA. The CDR3 is made up of 15 amino acids. The CDR3: CASSYRTGDTDTQYF. As DNA, the CDR3 is TGTGCCAGCAGCTACCGGACAGGGGACACAGATACGCAGTATTTT.

The rearrangement uses TRBV12-3 or TRBV12-4 and TRBJ2-7; no firm D call. V lost 3 bases and J 0 bases, leaving 9 bases between the germline ends. The CDR3 extends over 14 amino acids. CDR3 nucleotide sequence: TGTGCCAGCAGTTTCTTGAAGAGCTCCTACGAGCAGTACTTC. Protein sequence: CASSFLKSSYEQYF.

In its sample, this clonotype was seen a few times. The chain couples TRBV29-1 to TRBJ2-1; D call uncertain. V lost 4 bases and J lost 0, with 10 bases in between. The CDR3 covers 14 residues. Germline CDR1 and CDR2: SQVTM and ANQGSEA. CDR3 sequence reads: CSVGRLPSYNEQFF. The CDR3 coding sequence is TGCAGCGTTGGTAGACTTCCCTCCTACAATGAGCAGTTCTTC.

This clonotype was counted only a few times. V is TRBV25-1 and J is TRBJ1-2; TRBD1 matches at 8 bases. CDR1 and CDR2 from the germline V gene are MGHDK and SYGVNS. V trimming: 7 bases; J trimming: 0 bases; junction bases outside the gene matches: 1. The CDR3 length is 13 residues. DNA for the CDR3: TGTGCCAGCACGGGACAGGCTAACTATGGCTACACCTTC. It specifies CASTGQANYGYTF.

Many counts were recorded for this clonotype. The chain employs TRBV27 and TRBJ2-1; D may be TRBD2 (6 bases). The CDR3 is 13 residues long. Looked up from germline, CDR1 is MNHEY and CDR2 is SMNVEV (reference sequence). The V gene lost 1 base and the J gene lost 8 bases, with 9 bases spanning the gap. The CDR3 reads CASSLWGVDEQFF. The CDR3 nucleotides are TGTGCCAGCAGTTTATGGGGGGTCGATGAGCAGTTCTTC.

This clonotype was observed a few times. The chain employs TRBV5-1 and TRBJ2-5; 7 bases are a match to TRBD2. Germline trimming cut 3 bases from V and 9 bases from J; bases unmatched to any gene: 8. The germline CDR1 and CDR2 sequences are SGHRS and YFSETQ. The CDR3 length is 13 residues. CDR3 in DNA: TGCGCCAGCAGCTCGGGACTACCGGAAGCCCAGTACTTC. This translates into CASSSGLPEAQYF.